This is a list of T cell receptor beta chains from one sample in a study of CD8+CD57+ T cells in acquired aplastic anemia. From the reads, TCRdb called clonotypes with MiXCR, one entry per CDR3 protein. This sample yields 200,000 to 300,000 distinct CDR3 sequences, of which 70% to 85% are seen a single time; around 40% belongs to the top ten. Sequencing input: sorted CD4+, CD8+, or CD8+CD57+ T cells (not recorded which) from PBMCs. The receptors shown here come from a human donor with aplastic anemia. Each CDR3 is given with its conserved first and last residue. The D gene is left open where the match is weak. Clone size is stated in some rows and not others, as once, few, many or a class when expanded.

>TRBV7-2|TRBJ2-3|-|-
TGTGCCAGCAGCTTAGCGGACGGTCCCGATACGACCCATTTT
CASSLADGPDTTHF
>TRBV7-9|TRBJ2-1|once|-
TGTGCCAGCAGCTTTCAACGAAGGGGGGGGTGCGATGAGCAGTTCTTC
CASSFQRRGGCDEQFF
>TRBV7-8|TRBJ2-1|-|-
TGTGCCAGCAGCTTAGCGGGAGGCGGCGGGACCCAGGAGCAGTTCTTC
CASSLAGGGGTQEQFF
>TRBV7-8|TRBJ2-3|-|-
TGTGCCAGCAGCTCAGCCGGGAGACCCGATGAGCAGTATTTT
CASSSAGRPDEQYF
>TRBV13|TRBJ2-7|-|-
TGTGCCAGCAGCCATCCCTCTAAGGGCGCGCACGAGCAGTACTTC
CASSHPSKGAHEQYF
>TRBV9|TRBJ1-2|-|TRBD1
TGTGCCAGCAGCTTGACAGGGGGCGGCGCATATGGCTACACCTTC
CASSLTGGGAYGYTF
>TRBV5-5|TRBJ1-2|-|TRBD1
TGTGCCAGCAGCTTGGACAGGGGCGCTCCCACGAGCAACACCTTC
CASSLDRGAPTSNTF
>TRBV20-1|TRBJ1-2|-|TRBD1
TGCAGTGCTAGCGAGGGGACAGGGGGTGAGGGCTACACCTTC
CSASEGTGGEGYTF
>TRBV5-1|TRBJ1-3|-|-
TGCGCCAGCAGGGACACGAGCTCTGGAAACACCATATATTTT
CASRDTSSGNTIYF
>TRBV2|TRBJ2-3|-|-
TGTGCCAGCGGGGAAGGGTCCAATACTAAGTATTTT
CASGEGSNTKYF
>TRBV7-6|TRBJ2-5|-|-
TGTGCCAGCAGCACAGGCAGCACGGATGAAAAGCAGTACTTC
CASSTGSTDEKQYF
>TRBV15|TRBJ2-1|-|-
TGTGCCACCAGCAGCGGAAACGGTCAGGATGAGCAGTTCTTC
CATSSGNGQDEQFF
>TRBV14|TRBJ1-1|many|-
TGTGCCAGCAGCCAAGACAGGGCTGAAGCTTTCTTT
CASSQDRAEAFF
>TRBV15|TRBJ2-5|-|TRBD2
TGTGCCACCAGCTTAGCGGGCAGCCAAGATACGCAGTACTTC
CATSLAGSQDTQYF
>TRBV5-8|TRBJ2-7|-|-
TGTGCCAGTGGGGAGGAAATGTGGCGCGAGCAGTACTTC
CASGEEMWREQYF
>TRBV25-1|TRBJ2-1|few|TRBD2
TGTGCCAGCAGTGAATATCTCTCCGGGACTAGCGAGAATGAGCAGTTCTTC
CASSEYLSGTSENEQFF
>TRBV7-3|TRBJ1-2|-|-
TGTGCCAGCAGATTGGAGAGGAACGGGGTCGTATATGGCTACACCTTC
CASRLERNGVVYGYTF
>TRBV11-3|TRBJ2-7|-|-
TGTGCCAGCAGCTGCGATCTGATAGGCTACGAGCAGTACTTC
CASSCDLIGYEQYF
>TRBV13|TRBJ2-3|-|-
TGTGCCACACCAGCAGGGAGTAGCGGATTTGGGCCTAGCACAGATACGCAGTATTTT
CATPAGSSGFGPSTDTQYF
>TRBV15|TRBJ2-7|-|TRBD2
TGTGCCAGTACCAGCAGCGGGGGAGCATACGAGCAGTACTTC
CASTSSGGAYEQYF
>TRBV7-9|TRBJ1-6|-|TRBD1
TGCGCCAGCAGCCAAGGGGACAGTGGGTCGCCCCTCCACTTT
CASSQGDSGSPLHF
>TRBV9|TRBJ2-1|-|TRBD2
TGTGCCAGCAGCGTCGGGACTAGCGGAATAGATACGCAGTTCTTC
CASSVGTSGIDTQFF
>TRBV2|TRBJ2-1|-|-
TGTGCCAGCAGTCCGACAACAACCGCCTACAATGAGCAGTTCTTC
CASSPTTTAYNEQFF
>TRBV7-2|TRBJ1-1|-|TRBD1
TGTGCCAGCAGCTTAGATCTGACAGGGAAAGCTGTTGCTTTCTTT
CASSLDLTGKAVAFF